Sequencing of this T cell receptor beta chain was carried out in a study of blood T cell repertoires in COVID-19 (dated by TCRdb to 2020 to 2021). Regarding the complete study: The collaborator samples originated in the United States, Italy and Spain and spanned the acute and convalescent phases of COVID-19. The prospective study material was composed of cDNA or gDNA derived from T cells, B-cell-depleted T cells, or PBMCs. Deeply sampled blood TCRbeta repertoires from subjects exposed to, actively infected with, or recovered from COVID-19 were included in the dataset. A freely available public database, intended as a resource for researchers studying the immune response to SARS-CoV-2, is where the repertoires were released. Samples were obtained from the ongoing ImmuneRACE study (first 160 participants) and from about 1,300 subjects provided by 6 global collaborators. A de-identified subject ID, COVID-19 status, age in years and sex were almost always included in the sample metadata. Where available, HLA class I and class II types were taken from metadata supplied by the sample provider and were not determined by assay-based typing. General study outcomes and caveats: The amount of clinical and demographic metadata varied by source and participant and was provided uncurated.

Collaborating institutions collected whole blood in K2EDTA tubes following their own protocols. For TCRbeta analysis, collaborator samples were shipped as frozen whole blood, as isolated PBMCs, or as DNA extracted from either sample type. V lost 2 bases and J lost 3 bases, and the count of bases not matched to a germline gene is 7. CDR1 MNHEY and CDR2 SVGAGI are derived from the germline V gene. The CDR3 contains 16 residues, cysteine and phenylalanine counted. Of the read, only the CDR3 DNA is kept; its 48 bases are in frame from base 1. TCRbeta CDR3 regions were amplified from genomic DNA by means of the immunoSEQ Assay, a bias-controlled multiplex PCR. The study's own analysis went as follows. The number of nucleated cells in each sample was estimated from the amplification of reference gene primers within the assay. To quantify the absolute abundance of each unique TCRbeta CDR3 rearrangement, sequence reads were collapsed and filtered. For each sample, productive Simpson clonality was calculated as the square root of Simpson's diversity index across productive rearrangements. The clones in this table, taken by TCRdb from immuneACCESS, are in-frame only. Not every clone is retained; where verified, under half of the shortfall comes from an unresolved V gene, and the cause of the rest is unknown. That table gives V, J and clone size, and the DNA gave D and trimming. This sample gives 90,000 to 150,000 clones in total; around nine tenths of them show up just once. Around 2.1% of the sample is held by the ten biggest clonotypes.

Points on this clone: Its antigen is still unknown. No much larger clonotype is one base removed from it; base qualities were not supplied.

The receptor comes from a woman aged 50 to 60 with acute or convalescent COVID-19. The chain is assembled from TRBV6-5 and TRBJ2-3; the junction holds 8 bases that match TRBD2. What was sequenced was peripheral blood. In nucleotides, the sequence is TGTGCCAGCAGTTACAACGCGGGGGGCGGGACAGATACGCAGTATTTT. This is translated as CASSYNAGGGTDTQYF.